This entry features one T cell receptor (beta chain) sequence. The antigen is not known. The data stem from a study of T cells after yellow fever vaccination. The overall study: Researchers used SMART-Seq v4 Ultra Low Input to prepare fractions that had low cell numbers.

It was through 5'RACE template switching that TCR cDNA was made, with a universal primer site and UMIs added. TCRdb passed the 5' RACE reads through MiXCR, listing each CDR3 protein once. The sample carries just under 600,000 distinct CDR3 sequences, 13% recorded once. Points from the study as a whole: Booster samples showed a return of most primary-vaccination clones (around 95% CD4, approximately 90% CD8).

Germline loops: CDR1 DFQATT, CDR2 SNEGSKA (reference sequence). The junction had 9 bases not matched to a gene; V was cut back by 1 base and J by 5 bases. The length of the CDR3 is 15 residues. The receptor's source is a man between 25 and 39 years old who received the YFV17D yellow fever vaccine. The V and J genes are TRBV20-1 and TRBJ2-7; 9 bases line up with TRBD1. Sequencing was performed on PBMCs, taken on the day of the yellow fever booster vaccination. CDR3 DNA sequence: TGCAGTGCTAGAGCCACCCCGGGACAGGGAAACGAGCAGTACTTC. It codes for CSARATPGQGNEQYF.